This entry is about one T cell receptor beta chain. Its target is not known. Incorporated into the TCR beta cDNA libraries were unique molecular identifiers, which served to reduce PCR and sequencing biases. From 1 to 10 million T cells, 500,000 or so cDNA molecules were obtained. Each CDR3 protein is one row after TCRdb ran MiXCR on the PCR reads. The table includes hundreds of thousands of distinct CDR3 sequences, 55% to 60% detected once. Per the germline V gene, CDR1 is SGHVS and CDR2 is FQNEAQ. The length of the CDR3 is 12 residues. V lost 5 bases to trimming and J lost 11 bases, with 13 bases between them. These data originate in a study of post-analysis software for immune sequencing data. Study-wide results and limits: Strong co-clustering by F measure was evident for samples that had been prepared in the same batch. Five TRBV segments (TRBV5-6, TRBV5-1 and TRBV20-1 among them) occurred more frequently in patients than in controls. The study found significantly lower normalized Chao1 diversity in multiple sclerosis patients than in controls.

Sequencing was performed on blood. The clonotype comes from a girl aged 2-10 years with multiple sclerosis. The chain couples TRBV7-8 to TRBJ1-5, with TRBD1 as a possible D gene (6 bases). CDR3 residues: CASSRDQGTQHF. In nucleotides, the CDR3 is TGTGCCAGCAGCCGAGACCAGGGGACCCAGCATTTT.